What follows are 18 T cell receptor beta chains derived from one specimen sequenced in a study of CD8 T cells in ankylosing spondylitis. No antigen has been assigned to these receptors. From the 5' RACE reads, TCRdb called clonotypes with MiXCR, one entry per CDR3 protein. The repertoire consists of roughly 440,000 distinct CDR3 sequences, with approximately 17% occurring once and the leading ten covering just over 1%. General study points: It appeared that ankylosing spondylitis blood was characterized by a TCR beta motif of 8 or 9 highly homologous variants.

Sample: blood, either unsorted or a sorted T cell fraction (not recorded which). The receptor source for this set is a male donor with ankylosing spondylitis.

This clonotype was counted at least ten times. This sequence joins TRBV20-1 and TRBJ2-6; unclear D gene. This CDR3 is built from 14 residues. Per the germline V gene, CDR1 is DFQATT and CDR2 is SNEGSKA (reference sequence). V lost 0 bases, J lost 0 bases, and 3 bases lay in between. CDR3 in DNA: TGCAGTGCTAGAGAAGGCTCTGGGGCCAACGTCCTGACTTTC. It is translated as CSAREGSGANVLTF.

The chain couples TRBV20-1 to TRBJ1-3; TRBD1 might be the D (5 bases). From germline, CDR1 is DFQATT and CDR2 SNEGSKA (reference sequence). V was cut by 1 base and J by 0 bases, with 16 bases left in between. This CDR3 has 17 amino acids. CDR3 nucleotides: TGCAGTGCTAGAGGGGTCCAGGGCCCTTCCTCTGGAAACACCATATATTTT. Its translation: CSARGVQGPSSGNTIYF.

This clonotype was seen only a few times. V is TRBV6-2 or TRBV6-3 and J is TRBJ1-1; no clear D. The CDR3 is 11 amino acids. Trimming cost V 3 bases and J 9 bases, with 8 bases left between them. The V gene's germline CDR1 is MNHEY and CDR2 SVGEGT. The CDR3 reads CASSYGFKAFF. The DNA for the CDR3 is TGTGCCAGCAGTTATGGGTTTAAAGCTTTCTTT.

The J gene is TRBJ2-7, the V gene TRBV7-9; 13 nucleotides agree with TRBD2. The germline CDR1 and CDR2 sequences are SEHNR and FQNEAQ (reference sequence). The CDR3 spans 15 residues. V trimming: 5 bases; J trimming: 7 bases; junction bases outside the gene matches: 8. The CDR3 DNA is TGTGCCAGCAGCCCCGGGACTAGCGGGACGAGGGAGCAGTACTTC. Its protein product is CASSPGTSGTREQYF.

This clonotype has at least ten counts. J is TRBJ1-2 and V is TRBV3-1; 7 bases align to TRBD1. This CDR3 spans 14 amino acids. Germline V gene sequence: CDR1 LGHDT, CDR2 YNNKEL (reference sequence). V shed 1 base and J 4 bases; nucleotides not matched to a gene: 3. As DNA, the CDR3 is TGTGCCAGCAGCCAAGGGCAGGGGGGCTATGGCTACACCTTC. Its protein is CASSQGQGGYGYTF.

The CDR3 loop reads CASSLDAGGPYNEQFF. The CDR3 DNA reads as TGCGCCAGCAGCCTGGACGCGGGAGGGCCCTACAATGAGCAGTTCTTC. The rearrangement uses TRBV5-1 and TRBJ2-1, with 9 nucleotides matching TRBD2. Unmatched junction bases numbered 7, after V lost 4 bases and J lost 2 bases. The CDR3 consists of 16 residues. Germline V gives CDR1 SGHRS, CDR2 YFSETQ.

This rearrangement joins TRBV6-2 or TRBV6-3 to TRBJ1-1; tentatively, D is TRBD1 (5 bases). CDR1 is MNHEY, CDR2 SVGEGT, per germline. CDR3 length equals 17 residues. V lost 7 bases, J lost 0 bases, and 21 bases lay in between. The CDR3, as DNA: TGTGCCAGCACTCACTCGAGGGTGGGGCGTATGAACACTGAAGCTTTCTTT. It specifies CASTHSRVGRMNTEAFF.

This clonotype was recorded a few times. CDR3 residues: CASCLAGGHQETQYF. The CDR3 DNA reads TGTGCCAGCTGCCTAGCGGGGGGTCACCAAGAGACCCAGTACTTC. The rearrangement uses TRBV6-1 and TRBJ2-5; 11 positions match TRBD2. This CDR3 has 15 amino acids. After removal of 8 bases from V and 0 bases from J, the junction contained 5 bases not matched to a gene. Germline CDR1 is MNHNS and CDR2 is SASEGT.

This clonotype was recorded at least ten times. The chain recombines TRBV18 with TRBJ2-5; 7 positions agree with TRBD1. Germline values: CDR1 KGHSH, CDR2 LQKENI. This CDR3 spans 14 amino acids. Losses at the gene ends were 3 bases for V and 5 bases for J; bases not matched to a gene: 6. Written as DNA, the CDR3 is TGTGCCAGCTCACCCTCCGGCAGGGGGGAGACCCAGTACTTC. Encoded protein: CASSPSGRGETQYF.

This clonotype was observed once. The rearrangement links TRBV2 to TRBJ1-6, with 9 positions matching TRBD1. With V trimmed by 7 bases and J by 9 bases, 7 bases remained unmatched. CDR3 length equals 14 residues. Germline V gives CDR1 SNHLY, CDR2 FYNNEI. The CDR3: CASTSQGATSPLHF. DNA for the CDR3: TGTGCCAGCACGTCACAGGGGGCGACTTCACCCCTCCACTTT.

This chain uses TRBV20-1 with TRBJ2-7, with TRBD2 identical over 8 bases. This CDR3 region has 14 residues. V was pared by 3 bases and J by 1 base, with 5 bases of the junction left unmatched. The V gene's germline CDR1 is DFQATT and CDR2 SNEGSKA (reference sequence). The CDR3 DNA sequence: TGCAGTGCTAGTAGCGGGACGATATCCTACGAGCAGTACTTC. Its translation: CSASSGTISYEQYF.

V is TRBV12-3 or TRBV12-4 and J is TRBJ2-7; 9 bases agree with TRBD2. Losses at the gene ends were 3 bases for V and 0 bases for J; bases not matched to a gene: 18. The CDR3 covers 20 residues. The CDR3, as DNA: TGTGCCAGCAGTTTCCGAGGTTCATTTAGCGGGAGAAGCCCCTCCTACGAGCAGTACTTC. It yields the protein CASSFRGSFSGRSPSYEQYF.

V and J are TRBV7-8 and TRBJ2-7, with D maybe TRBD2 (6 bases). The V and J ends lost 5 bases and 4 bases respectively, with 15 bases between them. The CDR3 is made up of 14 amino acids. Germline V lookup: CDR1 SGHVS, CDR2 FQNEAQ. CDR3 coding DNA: TGTGCCAGCAGCGCTCGGGACTCAGGGTACGAGCAGTACTTC. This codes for CASSARDSGYEQYF.

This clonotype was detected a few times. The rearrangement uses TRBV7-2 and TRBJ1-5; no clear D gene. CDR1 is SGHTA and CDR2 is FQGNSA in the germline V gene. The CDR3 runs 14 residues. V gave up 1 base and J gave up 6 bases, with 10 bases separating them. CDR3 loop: CASSLGLVGQPQHF. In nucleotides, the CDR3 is TGTGCCAGCAGCTTAGGATTGGTGGGTCAGCCCCAGCATTTT.

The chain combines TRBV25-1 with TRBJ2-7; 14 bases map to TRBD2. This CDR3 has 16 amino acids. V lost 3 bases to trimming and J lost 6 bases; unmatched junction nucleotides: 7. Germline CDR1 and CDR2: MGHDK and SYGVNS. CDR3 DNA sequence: TGTGCCAGCAGTGACCCCTGGACTAGCGGGAGGAGCGAGCAGTACTTC. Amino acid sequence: CASSDPWTSGRSEQYF.

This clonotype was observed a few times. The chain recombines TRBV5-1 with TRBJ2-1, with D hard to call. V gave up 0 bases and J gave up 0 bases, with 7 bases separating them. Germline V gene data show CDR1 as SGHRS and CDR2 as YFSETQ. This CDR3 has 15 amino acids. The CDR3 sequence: CASSLALNSYNEQFF. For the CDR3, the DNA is TGCGCCAGCAGCTTGGCACTCAACTCCTACAATGAGCAGTTCTTC. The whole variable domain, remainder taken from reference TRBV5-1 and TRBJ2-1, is KAGVTQTPRYLIKTRGQQVTLSCSPISGHRSVSWYQQTPGQGLQFLFEYFSETQRNKGNFPGRFSGRQFSNSRSEMNVSTLELGDSALYLCASSLALNSYNEQFFGPGTRLTVL.

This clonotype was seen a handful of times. The CDR3 spells CASSRRTGEKAASPLHF. The CDR3 region has the DNA TGCGCCAGCAGCCGCCGAACAGGGGAAAAGGCAGCTTCACCCCTCCACTTT. V is TRBV4-1 and J is TRBJ1-6; 7 positions agree with TRBD1. V lost 4 bases and J lost 9; bases outside the gene matches: 15. The CDR3 runs to 17 residues. Germline V gene lookup returns CDR1 MGHRA and CDR2 YSYEKL.

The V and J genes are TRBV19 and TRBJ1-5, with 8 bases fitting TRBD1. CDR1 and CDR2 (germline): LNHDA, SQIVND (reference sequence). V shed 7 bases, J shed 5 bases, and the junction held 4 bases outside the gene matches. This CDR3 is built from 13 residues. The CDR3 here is CASNPDRDQPQHF. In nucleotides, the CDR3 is TGTGCCAGTAACCCGGACAGGGATCAGCCCCAGCATTTT.